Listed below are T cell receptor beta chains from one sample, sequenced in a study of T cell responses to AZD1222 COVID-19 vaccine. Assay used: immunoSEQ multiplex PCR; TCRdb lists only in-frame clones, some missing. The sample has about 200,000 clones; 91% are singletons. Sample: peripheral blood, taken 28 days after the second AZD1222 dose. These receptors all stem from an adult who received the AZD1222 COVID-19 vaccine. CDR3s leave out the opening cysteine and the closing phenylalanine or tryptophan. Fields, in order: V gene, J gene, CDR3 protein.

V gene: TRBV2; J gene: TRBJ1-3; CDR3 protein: ASRDFRNTIY
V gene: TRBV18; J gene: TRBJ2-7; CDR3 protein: ASSLTGPLPLEQY
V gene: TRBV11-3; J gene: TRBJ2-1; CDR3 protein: ASSLGNNEQF
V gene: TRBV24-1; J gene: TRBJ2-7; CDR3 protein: ATSDPGSGINEQY
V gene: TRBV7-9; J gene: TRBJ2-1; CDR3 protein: ASSTSSVEQF
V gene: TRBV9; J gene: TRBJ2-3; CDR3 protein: ASSVSSGLAADTQY
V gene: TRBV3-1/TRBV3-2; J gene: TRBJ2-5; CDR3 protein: ASKGGPGTQY
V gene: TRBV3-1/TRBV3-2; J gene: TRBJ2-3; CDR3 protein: ASSQAGTSTDTQY
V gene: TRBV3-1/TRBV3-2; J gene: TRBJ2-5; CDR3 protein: ASSQDPSVQETQY
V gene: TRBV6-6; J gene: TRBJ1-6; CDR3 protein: ASSGKDAYNSPLH
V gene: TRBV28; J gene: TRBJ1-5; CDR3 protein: ASSPDSPRQPQH
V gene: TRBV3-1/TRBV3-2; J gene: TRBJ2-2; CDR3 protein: ASSQWAANTGELF
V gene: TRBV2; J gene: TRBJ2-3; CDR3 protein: ASYNLADTQY
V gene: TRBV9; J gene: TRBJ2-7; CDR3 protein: ASSADRVGVGSYEQY
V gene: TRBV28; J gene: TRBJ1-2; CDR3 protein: ASSSGQGINGYT
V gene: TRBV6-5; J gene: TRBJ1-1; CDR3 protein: ASSAGGTEAF
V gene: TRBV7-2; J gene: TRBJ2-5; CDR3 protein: ASSPRVGEGRETQY
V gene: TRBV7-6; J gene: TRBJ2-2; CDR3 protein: ASSGLAGYTGELF
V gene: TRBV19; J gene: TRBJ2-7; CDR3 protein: ASSIGTGVSYEQY
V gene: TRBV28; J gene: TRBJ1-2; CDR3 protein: ASSLYRGFGGYT
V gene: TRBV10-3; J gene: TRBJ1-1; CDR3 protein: AISEISRNTEAF
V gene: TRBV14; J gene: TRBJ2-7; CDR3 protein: ASSPNLAPEQY
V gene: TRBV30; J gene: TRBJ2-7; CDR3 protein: AWSERDEQY
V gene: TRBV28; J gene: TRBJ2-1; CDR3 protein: ASSSTTSGSNEQF
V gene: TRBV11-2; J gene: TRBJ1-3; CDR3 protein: ASSLSGNTIY
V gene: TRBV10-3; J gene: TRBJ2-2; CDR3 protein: AISDQRDTGELF
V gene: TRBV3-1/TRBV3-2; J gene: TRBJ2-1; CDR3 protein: ASSFWTSGSSYNEQF
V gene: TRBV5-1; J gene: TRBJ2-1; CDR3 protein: ASGPPFGNEQF
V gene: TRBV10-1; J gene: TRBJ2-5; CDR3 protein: ASSAAAGGETQY
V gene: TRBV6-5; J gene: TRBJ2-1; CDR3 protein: ASSYSNKWGNEQF
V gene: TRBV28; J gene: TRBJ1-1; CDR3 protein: ASSPALTGGTEAF
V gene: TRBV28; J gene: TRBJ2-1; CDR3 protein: ASSFTPHYQTSGRYNEQF
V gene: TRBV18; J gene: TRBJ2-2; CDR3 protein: ASSPGTGNTGELF
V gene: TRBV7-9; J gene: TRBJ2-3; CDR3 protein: ASSLAETADTQY
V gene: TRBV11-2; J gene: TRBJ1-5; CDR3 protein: ASSLGDQPQH
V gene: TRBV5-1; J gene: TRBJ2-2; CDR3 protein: ASSRGMDTGELF
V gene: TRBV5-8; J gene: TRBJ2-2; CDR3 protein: ASSLRQRNTGELF
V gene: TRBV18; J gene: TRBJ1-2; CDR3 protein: ASSPPEGPPPANYGYT
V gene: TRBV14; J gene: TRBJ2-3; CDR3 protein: ASSQPTDTQY
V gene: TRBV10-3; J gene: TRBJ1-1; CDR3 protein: AIRTQVGTEAF
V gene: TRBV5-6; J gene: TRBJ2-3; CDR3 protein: ASSRSLTGARTDTQY
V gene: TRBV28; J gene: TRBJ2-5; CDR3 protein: ASSLMGGNGRETQY
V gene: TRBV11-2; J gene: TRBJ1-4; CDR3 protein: ASSLGTGEGTNEKLF
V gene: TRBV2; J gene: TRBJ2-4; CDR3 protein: ASSGASGRGKNIQY
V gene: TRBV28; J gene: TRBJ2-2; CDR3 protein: AIPKGSRNTGELF
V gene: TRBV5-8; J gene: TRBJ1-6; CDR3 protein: ASSPRDGNSPLH
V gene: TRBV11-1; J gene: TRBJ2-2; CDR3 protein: ASSLATRDTGELF
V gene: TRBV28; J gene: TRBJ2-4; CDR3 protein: ASSLSASLAKNIQY
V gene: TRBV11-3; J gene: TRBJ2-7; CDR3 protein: ASSLMGPSSYEQY